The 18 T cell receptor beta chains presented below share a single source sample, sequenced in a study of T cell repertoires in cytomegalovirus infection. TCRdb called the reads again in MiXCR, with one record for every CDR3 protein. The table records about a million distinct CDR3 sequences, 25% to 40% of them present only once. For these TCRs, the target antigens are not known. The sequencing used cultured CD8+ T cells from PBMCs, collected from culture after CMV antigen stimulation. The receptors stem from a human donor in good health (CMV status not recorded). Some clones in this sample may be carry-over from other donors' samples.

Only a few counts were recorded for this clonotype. Here the CDR3 reads CASSQGQGAPRAFF. CDR3 nucleotide sequence: TGTGCCAGCAGTCAGGGACAGGGGGCGCCTCGGGCTTTCTTT. This chain uses TRBV27 with TRBJ1-1, with 12 bases aligning to TRBD1. CDR3 length equals 14 residues. V lost 5 bases, J lost 11 bases, and 9 bases stayed unmatched. Germline CDR1 reads MNHEY; CDR2 reads SMNVEV (reference sequence).

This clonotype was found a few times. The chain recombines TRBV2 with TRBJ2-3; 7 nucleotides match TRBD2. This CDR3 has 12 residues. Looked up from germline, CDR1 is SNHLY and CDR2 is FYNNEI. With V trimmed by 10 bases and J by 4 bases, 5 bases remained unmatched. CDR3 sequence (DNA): TGTGCCACCAGACTAGCTGCAGATACGCAGTATTTT. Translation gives CATRLAADTQYF.

CDR3 bases: TGTGCCAGCAGCTCCGGACTAGCGGGGCGATTTTGGGAGACCCAGTACTTC. This gives the protein CASSSGLAGRFWETQYF. The chain has TRBV5-6 and TRBJ2-5; 12 bases agree with TRBD2. From germline, CDR1 is SGHDT and CDR2 YYEEEE. There are 17 residues in the CDR3. The ends lost 3 bases at V and 5 bases at J; junction bases unmatched: 11. Together with reference TRBV5-6 and TRBJ2-5, the CDR3 gives the full variable domain: DAGVTQSPTHLIKTRGQQVTLRCSPKSGHDTVSWYQQALGQGPQFIFQYYEEEERQRGNFPDRFSGHQFPNYSSELNVNALLLGDSALYLCASSSGLAGRFWETQYFGPGTRLLVL.

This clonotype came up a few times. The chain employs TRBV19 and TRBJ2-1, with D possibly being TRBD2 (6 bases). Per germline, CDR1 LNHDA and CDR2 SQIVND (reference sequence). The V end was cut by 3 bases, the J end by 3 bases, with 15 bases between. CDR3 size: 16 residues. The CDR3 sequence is CASSIWVGGNYNEQFF. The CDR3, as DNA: TGTGCCAGTAGTATTTGGGTCGGAGGGAACTACAATGAGCAGTTCTTC.

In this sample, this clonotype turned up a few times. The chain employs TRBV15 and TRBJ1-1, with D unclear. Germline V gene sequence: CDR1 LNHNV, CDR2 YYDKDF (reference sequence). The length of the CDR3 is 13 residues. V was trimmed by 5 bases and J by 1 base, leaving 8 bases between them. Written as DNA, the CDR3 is TGTGCCACCAGCCGTTCTAGGAACACTGAAGCTTTCTTT. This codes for CATSRSRNTEAFF.

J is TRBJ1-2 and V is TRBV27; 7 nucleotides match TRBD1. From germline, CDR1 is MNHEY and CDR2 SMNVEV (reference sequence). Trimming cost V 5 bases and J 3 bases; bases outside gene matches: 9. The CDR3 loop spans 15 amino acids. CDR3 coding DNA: TGTGCCAGCAGTGCTTTCAGGGGGGGGGACTATGGCTACACCTTC. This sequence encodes CASSAFRGGDYGYTF.

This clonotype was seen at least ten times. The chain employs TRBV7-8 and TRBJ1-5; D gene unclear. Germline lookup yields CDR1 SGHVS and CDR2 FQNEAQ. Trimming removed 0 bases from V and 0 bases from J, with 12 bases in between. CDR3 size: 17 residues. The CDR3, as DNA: TGTGCCAGCAGCTTAGCGCTTGGGGATGCTAGCAATCAGCCCCAGCATTTT. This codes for CASSLALGDASNQPQHF.

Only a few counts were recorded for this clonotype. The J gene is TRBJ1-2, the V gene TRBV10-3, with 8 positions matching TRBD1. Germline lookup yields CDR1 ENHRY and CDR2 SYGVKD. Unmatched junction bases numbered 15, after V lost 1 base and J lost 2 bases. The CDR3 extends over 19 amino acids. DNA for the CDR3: TGTGCCATCAGTGAGTTCCCACTCAACCGGGACAGGTTCAACTATGGCTACACCTTC. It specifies CAISEFPLNRDRFNYGYTF.

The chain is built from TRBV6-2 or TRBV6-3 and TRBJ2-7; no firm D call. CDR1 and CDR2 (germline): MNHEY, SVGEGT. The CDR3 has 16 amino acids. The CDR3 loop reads CANSYPPAPEPYEQYV. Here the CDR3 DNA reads TGTGCCAACAGTTACCCCCCCGCGCCAGAGCCCTACGAGCAGTACGTC.

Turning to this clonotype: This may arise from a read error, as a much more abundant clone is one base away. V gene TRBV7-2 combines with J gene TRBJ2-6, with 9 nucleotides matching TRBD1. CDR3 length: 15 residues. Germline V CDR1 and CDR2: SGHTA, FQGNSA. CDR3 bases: TGTGGCAGCAGCGGTTGGACAGGGGACCCTTCCTCTCCGACTTTC. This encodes CGSSGWTGDPSSPTF.

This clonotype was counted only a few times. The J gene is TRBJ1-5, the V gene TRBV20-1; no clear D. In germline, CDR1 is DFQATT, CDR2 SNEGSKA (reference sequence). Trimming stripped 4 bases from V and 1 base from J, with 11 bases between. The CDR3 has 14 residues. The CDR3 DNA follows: TGCAGTGCTAAAGACACAAACAGCAATCAGCCCCAGCATTTT. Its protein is CSAKDTNSNQPQHF.

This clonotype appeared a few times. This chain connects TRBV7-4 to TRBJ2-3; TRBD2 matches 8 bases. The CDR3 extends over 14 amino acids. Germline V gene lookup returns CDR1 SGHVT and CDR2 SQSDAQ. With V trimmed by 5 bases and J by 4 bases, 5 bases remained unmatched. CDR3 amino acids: CASSGLAAADTQYF. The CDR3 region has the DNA TGTGCCAGCAGCGGACTAGCCGCCGCAGATACGCAGTATTTT. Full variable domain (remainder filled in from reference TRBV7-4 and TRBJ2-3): GAGVSQSPRYKVAKRGRDVALRCDSISGHVTLYWYRQTLGQGSEVLTYSQSDAQRDKSGRPSGRFSAERPERSVSTLKIQRTEQGDSAVYLCASSGLAAADTQYFGPGTRLTVL.

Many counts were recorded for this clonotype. CDR3 sequence (DNA): TGTGCCAGCAGCCGGACTAGCGGGGGGCTTAGCACAGATACGCAGTATTTT. Its translation is CASSRTSGGLSTDTQYF. This chain joins TRBV6-1 and TRBJ2-3; 14 nucleotides match TRBD2. The CDR3 covers 17 residues. Unmatched junction bases numbered 5, after V lost 6 bases and J lost 0 bases. CDR1 and CDR2 from the germline V gene are MNHNS and SASEGT.

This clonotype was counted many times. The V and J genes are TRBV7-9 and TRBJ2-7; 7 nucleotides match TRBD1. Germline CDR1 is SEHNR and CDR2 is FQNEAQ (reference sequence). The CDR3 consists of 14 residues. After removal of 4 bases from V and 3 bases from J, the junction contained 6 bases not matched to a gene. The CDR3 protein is CASSSGQEHYEQYF. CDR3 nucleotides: TGTGCCAGCAGCTCTGGACAGGAGCACTACGAGCAGTACTTC.

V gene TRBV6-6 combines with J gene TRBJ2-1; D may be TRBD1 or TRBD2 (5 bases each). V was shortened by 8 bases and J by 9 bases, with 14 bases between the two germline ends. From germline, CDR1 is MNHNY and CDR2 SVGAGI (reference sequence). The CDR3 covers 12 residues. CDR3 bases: TGTGCCAGCGGGGGAAGCTCCCGTGAGCAGTTCTTC. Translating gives CASGGSSREQFF.

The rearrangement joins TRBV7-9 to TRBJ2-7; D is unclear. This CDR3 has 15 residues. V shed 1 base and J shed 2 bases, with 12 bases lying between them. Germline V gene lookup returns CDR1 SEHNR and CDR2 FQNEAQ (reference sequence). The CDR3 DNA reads TGTGCCAGCAGCTTAGGGAGTAGCTCAACCTACGAGCAGTACGTC. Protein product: CASSLGSSSTYEQYV.

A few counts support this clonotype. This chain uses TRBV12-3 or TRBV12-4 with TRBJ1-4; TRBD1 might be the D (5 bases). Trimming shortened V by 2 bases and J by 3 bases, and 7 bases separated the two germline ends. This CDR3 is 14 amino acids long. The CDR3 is CASSLWGPNEKLFF. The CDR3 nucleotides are TGTGCCAGCAGTTTATGGGGACCTAATGAAAAACTGTTTTTT.

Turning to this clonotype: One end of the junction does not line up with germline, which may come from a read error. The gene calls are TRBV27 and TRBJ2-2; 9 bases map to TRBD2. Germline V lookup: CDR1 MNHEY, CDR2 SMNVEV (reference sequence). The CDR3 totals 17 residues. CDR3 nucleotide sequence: TGTGGCAGCTGTTTTCCCGCGGGGGGGCTGAACACCGGGGAGCTGTTTTTT. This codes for CGSCFPAGGLNTGELFF.